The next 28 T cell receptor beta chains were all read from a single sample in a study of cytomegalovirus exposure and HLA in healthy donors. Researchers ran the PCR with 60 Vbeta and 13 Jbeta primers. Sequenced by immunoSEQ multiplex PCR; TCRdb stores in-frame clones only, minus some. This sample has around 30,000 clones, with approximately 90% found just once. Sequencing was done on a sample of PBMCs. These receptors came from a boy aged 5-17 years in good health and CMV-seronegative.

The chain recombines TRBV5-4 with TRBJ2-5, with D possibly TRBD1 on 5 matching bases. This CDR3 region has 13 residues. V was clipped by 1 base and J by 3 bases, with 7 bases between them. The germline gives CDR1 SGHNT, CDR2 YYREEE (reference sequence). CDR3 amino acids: CASSLLQEETQYF. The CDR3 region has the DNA TGTGCCAGCAGCTTGTTACAGGAAGAGACCCAGTACTTC.

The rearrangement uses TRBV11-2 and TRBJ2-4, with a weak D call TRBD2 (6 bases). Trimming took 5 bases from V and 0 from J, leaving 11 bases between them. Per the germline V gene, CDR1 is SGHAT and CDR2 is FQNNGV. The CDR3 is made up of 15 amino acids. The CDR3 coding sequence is TGTGCCAGCAGCCACGGGGGAATAGCCAAAAACATTCAGTACTTC. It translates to CASSHGGIAKNIQYF.

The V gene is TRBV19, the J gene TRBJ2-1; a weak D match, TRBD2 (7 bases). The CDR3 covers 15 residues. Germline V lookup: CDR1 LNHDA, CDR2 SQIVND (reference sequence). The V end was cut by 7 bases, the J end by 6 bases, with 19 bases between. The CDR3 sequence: CASNNGGAWANEQFF. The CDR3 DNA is TGTGCCAGTAACAATGGGGGGGCCTGGGCCAATGAGCAGTTCTTC. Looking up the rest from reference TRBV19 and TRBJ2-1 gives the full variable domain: DGGITQSPKYLFRKEGQNVTLSCEQNLNHDAMYWYRQDPGQGLRLIYYSQIVNDFQKGDIAEGYSVSREKKESFPLTVTSAQKNPTAFYLCASNNGGAWANEQFFGPGTRLTVL.

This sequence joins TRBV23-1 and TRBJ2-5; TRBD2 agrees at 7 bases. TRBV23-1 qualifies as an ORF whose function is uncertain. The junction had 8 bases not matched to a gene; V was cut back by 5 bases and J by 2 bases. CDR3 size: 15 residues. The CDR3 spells CASSTRREGQETQYF. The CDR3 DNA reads TGCGCCAGCAGTACTCGGAGGGAGGGGCAAGAGACCCAGTACTTC.

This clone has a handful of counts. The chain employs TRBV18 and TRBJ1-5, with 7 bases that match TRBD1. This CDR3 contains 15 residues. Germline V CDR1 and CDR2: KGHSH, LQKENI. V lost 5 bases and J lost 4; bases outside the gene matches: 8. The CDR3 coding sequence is TGTGCCAGCTCAGGGGGACAGACTCAAAATCAGCCCCAGCATTTT. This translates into CASSGGQTQNQPQHF. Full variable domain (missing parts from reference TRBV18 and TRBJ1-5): NAGVMQNPRHLVRRRGQEARLRCSPMKGHSHVYWYRQLPEEGLKFMVYLQKENIIDESGMPKERFSAEFPKEGPSILRIQQVVRGDSAAYFCASSGGQTQNQPQHFGDGTRLSIL.

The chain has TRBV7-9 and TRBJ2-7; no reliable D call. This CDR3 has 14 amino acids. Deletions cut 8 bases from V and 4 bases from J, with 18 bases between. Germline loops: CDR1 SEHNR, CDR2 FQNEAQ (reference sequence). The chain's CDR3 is CASVVTFPTYEQYF. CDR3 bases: TGTGCCAGCGTTGTTACGTTCCCCACTTACGAGCAGTACTTC.

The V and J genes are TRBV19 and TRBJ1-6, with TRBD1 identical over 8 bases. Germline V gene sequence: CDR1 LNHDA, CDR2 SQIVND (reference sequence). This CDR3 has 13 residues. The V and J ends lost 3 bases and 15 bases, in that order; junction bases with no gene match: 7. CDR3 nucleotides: TGTGCCAGTAGTATCGGACAGGGCCGGAACCTCCACTTT. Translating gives CASSIGQGRNLHF.

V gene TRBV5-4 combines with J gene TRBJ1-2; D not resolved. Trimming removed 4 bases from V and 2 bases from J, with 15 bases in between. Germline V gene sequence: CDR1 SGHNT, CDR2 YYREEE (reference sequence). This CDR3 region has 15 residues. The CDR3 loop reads CASSQRTDGNYGYTF. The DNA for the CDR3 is TGTGCCAGCAGCCAGCGGACTGACGGGAACTATGGCTACACCTTC.

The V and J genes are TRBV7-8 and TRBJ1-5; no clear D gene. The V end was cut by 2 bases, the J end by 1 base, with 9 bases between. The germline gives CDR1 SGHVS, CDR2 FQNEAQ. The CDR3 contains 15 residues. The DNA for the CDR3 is TGTGCCAGCAGCTTACCCGGCAGGAGCAATCAGCCCCAGCATTTT. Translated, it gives CASSLPGRSNQPQHF.

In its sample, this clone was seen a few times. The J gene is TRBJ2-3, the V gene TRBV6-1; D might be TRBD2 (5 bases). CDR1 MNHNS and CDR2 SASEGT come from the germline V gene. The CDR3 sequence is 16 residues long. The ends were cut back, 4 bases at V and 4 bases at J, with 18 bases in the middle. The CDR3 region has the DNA TGTGCCAGCAGTGTCGGTCTAGCCACTTTGGCAGATACGCAGTATTTT. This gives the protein CASSVGLATLADTQYF.

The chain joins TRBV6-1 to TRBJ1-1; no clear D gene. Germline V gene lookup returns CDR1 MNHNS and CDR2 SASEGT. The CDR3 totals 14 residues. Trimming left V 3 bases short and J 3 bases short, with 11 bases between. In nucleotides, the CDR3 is TGTGCCAGCAGTGAGGCTGATCGGGACACTGAAGCTTTCTTT. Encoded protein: CASSEADRDTEAFF.

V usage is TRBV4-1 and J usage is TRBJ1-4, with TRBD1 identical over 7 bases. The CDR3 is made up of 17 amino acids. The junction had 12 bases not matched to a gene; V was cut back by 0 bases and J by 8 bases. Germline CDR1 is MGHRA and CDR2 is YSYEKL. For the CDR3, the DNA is TGCGCCAGCAGCCAAGACCCAGCGACAGGGCTACGGGAAAAACTGTTTTTT. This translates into CASSQDPATGLREKLFF.

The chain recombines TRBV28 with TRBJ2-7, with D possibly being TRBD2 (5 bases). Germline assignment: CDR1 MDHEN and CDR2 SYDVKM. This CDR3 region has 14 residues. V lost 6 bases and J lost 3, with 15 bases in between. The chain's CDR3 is CASSLTATIYEQYF. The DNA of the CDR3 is TGTGCCAGCAGCCTGACTGCGACTATCTACGAGCAGTACTTC.

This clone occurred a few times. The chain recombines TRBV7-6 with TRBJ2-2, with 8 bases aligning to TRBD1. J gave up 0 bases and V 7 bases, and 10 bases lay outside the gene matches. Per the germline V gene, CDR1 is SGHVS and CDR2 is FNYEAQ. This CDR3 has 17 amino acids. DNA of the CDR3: TGTGCCAGCAACTATTTGCAGGGGGCCGCGAACACCGGGGAGCTGTTTTTT. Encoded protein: CASNYLQGAANTGELFF.

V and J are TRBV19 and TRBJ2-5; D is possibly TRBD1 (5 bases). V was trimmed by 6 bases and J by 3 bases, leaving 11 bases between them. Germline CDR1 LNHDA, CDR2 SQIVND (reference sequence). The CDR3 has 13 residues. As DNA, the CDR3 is TGTGCCAGTAGAAAAGTAGGGGAAGAGACCCAGTACTTC. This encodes CASRKVGEETQYF.

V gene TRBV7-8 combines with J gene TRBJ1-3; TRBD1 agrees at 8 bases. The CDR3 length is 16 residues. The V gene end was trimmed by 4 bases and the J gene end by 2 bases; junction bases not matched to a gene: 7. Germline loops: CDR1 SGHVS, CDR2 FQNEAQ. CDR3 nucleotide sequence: TGTGCCAGCAGCTCCCAGGACAGGGCCGCTGGAAACACCATATATTTT. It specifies CASSSQDRAAGNTIYF.

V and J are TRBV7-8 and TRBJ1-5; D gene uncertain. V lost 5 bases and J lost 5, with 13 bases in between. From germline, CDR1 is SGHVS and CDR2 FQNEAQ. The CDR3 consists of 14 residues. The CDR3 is CASSTPGYYQPQHF. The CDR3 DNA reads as TGTGCCAGCAGCACCCCGGGATACTATCAGCCCCAGCATTTT.

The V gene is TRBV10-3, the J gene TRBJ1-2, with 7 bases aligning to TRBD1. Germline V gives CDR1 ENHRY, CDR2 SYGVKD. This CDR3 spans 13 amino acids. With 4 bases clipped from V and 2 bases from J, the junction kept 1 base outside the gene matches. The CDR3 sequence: CAISVTGNYGYTF. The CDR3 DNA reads TGTGCCATCAGTGTGACAGGGAACTATGGCTACACCTTC.

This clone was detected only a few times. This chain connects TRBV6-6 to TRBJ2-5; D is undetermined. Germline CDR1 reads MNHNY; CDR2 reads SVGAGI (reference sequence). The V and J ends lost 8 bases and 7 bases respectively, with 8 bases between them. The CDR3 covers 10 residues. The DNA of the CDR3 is TGTGCCAGCGGTACGGGGACCCAGTACTTC. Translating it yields CASGTGTQYF.

This CDR3 is CASRLAANGRVHEQYF. In nucleotides, the CDR3 is TGTGCAAGTCGCTTAGCGGCGAACGGGAGGGTTCACGAGCAGTACTTC. The V gene is TRBV12-2, the J gene TRBJ2-7; the table's D call, TRBD2, was not checked against the DNA. TRBV12-2 is a pseudogene segment. The CDR3 covers 16 residues.

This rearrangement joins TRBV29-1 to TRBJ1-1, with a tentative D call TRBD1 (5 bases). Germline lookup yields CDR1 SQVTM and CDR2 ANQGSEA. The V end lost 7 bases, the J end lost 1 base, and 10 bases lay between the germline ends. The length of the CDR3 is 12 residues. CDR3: CSASRGNTEAFF. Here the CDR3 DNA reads TGCAGCGCCTCTAGGGGGAACACTGAAGCTTTCTTT.

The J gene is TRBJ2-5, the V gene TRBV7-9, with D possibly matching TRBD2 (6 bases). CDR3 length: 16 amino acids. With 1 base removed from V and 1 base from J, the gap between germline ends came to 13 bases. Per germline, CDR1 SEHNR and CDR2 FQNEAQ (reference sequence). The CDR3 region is CASSLGWGDFQETQYF. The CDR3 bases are TGTGCCAGCAGCTTAGGATGGGGGGACTTCCAAGAGACCCAGTACTTC.

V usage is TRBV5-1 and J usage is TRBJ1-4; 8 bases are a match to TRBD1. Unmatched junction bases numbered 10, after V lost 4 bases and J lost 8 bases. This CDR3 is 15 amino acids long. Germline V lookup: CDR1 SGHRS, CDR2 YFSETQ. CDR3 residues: CASSATGGRFEKLFF. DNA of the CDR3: TGCGCCAGCAGCGCCACAGGGGGGCGGTTCGAAAAACTGTTTTTT. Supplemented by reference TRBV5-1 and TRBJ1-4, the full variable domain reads KAGVTQTPRYLIKTRGQQVTLSCSPISGHRSVSWYQQTPGQGLQFLFEYFSETQRNKGNFPGRFSGRQFSNSRSEMNVSTLELGDSALYLCASSATGGRFEKLFFGSGTQLSVL.

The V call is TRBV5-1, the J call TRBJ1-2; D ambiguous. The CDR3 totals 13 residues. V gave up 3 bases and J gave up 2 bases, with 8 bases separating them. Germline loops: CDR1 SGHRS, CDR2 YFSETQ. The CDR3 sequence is CASSSGSNYGYTF. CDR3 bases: TGCGCCAGCAGCTCCGGGTCGAACTATGGCTACACCTTC.

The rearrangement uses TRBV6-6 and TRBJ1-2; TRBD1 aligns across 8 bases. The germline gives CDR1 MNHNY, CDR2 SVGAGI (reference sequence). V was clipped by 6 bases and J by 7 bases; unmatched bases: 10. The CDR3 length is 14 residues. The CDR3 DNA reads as TGTGCCAGCAGCGAGACAGGGGAAGCCTCTGGCTACACCTTC. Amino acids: CASSETGEASGYTF.

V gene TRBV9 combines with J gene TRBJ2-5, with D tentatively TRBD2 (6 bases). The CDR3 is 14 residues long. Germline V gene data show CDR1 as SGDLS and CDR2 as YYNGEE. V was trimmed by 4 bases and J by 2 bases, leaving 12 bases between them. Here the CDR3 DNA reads TGTGCCAGCAGCCCCCCCCGGGGGCAAGAGACCCAGTACTTC. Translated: CASSPPRGQETQYF.

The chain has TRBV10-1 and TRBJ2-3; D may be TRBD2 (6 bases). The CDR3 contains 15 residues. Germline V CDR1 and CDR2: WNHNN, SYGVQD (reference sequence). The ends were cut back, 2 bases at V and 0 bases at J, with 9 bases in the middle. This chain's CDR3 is CASSEGGESTDTQYF. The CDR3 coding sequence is TGCGCCAGCAGTGAGGGAGGGGAAAGCACAGATACGCAGTATTTT.

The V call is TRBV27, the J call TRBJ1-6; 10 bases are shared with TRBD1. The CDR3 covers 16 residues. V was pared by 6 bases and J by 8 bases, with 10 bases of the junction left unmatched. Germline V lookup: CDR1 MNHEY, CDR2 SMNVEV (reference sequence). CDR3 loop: CASRAQTGGRDSPLHF. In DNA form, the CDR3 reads TGTGCCAGCAGGGCCCAGACAGGGGGCAGGGATTCACCCCTCCACTTT.